The 10 T cell receptor beta chains reported below all come from one sample, sequenced in a study of blood T cell repertoires in COVID-19. Clones were read by immunoSEQ multiplex PCR, and TCRdb kept only the in-frame ones, dropping some. The repertoire holds 230,000 or so clones, with less than 90% as singletons. Source material: peripheral blood. These receptors originate from a man under 40 with active or convalescent COVID-19.

The chain employs TRBV7-3 and TRBJ1-1, with D unclear. CDR1 and CDR2 (germline): SGHTA, FQGTGA. Trimming removed 5 bases at V and 11 bases at J, with 18 bases between. This CDR3 comprises 13 residues. The DNA of the CDR3 is TGTGCCAGCAGCGACGGACCGGGGTTGGCGGCTTTCTTT. Its protein is CASSDGPGLAAFF.

The chain employs TRBV5-5 and TRBJ1-6; 9 nucleotides align to TRBD1. The CDR3 is 16 residues long. The germline V gene has CDR1 SGHKS and CDR2 YYEKEE (reference sequence). The ends lost 4 bases at V and 7 bases at J; junction bases unmatched: 9. The CDR3 nucleotides read TGTGCCAGCAGCCTTCTAGGACAGGGGAGGAATTCACCCCTCCACTTT. Encoded protein: CASSLLGQGRNSPLHF. The whole variable domain, remainder taken from reference TRBV5-5 and TRBJ1-6, is DAGVTQSPTHLIKTRGQQVTLRCSPISGHKSVSWYQQVLGQGPQFIFQYYEKEERGRGNFPDRFSARQFPNYSSELNVNALLLGDSALYLCASSLLGQGRNSPLHFGNGTRLTVT.

CDR3 loop: CASSLGLLDYGYTF. CDR3 in DNA: TGTGCCAGCAGTTTGGGACTTTTGGACTATGGCTACACCTTC. This chain links TRBV6-6 with TRBJ1-2; D possibly corresponds to TRBD1 (5 bases). Trimming left V 4 bases short and J 3 bases short, with 12 bases between. The CDR3 loop spans 14 amino acids. Per the germline V gene, CDR1 is MNHNY and CDR2 is SVGAGI (reference sequence).

Concerning this clone itself: One end of the junction fails to match germline, which may point to a read error. This chain links TRBV7-2 with TRBJ2-3; maybe TRBD2 (6 bases). The CDR3 length is 14 residues. Germline V gene lookup returns CDR1 SGHTA and CDR2 FQGNSA. The CDR3 here is CASRLDGSVDTQYF. The CDR3 DNA reads TGTGCCAGCCGCTTGGACGGGAGCGTTGATACGCAGTATTTT. Variable domain in full (rest from reference TRBV7-2 and TRBJ2-3): GAGVSQSPSNKVTEKGKDVELRCDPISGHTALYWYRQSLGQGLEFLIYFQGNSAPDKSGLPSDRFSAERTGGSVSTLTIQRTQQEDSAVYLCASRLDGSVDTQYFGPGTRLTVL.

The CDR3 nucleotides are TGCGCCAGCAGCTTGCTCGGGTCGGGCAATCAGCCCCAGCATTTT. Protein product: CASSLLGSGNQPQHF. The V and J genes are TRBV5-1 and TRBJ1-5; no clear D gene. Trimming pared 1 base from V and 2 bases from J, leaving 10 bases between. This CDR3 has 15 amino acids. Germline V gives CDR1 SGHRS, CDR2 YFSETQ.

V and J are TRBV5-1 and TRBJ2-5, with 8 bases fitting TRBD1. The germline V gene has CDR1 SGHRS and CDR2 YFSETQ. After removal of 4 bases from V and 2 bases from J, the junction contained 4 bases not matched to a gene. This CDR3 has 14 residues. This CDR3 is CASSAWTGQETQYF. CDR3 coding DNA: TGCGCCAGCAGCGCCTGGACAGGGCAAGAGACCCAGTACTTC.

This sequence joins TRBV5-1 and TRBJ2-1; 8 bases fit TRBD1. The CDR3 runs to 15 residues. The germline V gene encodes CDR1 SGHRS and CDR2 YFSETQ. With 3 bases clipped from V and 5 bases from J, the junction kept 7 bases outside the gene matches. CDR3 residues: CASSSWTGLDNEQFF. The CDR3 DNA sequence: TGCGCCAGCAGCTCTTGGACAGGGCTGGACAATGAGCAGTTCTTC.

The chain recombines TRBV3-1 (or the pseudogene TRBV3-2) with TRBJ2-2, with no clear D. Germline V gene sequence: CDR1 LGHDT, CDR2 YNNKEL (reference sequence). The CDR3 extends over 14 amino acids. The V end was cut by 4 bases, the J end by 5 bases, with 11 bases between. Here the CDR3 reads CASSPEAATGELFF. CDR3 nucleotides: TGTGCCAGCAGCCCCGAGGCAGCGACCGGGGAGCTGTTTTTT.

The count of this clone is one. The V and J genes are TRBV3-1 (or the pseudogene TRBV3-2) and TRBJ2-5, with D perhaps TRBD1 (5 bases). V was pared by 4 bases and J by 3 bases, with 12 bases between. The germline V gene encodes CDR1 LGHDT and CDR2 YNNKEL (reference sequence). The CDR3 is 14 amino acids. CDR3 amino acids: CASSPQGFKETQYF. CDR3 coding DNA: TGTGCCAGCAGCCCCCAGGGATTTAAAGAGACCCAGTACTTC.

The CDR3 DNA sequence: TGTGCCAGTGGCGCTCCGATAGGGGGCAATCAGCCCCAGCATTTT. This sequence encodes CASGAPIGGNQPQHF. The chain uses TRBV19 and TRBJ1-5; D might be TRBD1 (5 bases). Germline CDR1 is LNHDA and CDR2 is SQIVND (reference sequence). V was pared by 8 bases and J by 2 bases, with 16 bases between. This CDR3 comprises 15 residues.